The clone carrying this T cell receptor beta chain has at least ten counts. Its antigen is not known. The CDR3 extends over 15 amino acids. Germline V gives CDR1 DFQATT, CDR2 SNEGSKA (reference sequence). V shed 0 bases and J shed 1 base, with 13 bases lying between them. This sample was taken from a study of blood T cells in healthy people across ages. General study findings and limits: Diversity was higher, and naive CD4+ cells more numerous, in long-lived donors than in aged donors.

The second PCR ran about 6 to 12 cycles with a sample-barcoded 5' primer and J-beta primers. MiXCR was run by TCRdb on the 5' RACE reads, yielding one entry per CDR3 protein. The data contain some 900,000 distinct CDR3 sequences, roughly 48% of them seen just once; the ten biggest clones take up roughly 13%. The receptor's source is a man aged 25 to 40 in good health. The chain is built from TRBV20-1 and TRBJ2-7, with D perhaps TRBD2 (5 bases). The specimen was blood. CDR3 DNA: TGCAGTGCTAGAGATTTCGGGGTGTCTTCCTACGAGCAGTACTTC. It translates to CSARDFGVSSYEQYF.